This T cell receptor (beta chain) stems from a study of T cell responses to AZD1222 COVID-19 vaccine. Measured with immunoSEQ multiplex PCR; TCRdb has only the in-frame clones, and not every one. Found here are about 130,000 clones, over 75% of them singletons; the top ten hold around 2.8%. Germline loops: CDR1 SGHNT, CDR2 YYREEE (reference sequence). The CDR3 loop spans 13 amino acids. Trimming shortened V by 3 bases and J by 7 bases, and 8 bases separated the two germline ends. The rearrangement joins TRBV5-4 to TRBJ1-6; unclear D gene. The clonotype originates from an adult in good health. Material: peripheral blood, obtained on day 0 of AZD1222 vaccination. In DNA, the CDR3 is TGTGCCAGCAGCTCCCACGGCAATTCACCCCTCCACTTT. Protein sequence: CASSSHGNSPLHF.